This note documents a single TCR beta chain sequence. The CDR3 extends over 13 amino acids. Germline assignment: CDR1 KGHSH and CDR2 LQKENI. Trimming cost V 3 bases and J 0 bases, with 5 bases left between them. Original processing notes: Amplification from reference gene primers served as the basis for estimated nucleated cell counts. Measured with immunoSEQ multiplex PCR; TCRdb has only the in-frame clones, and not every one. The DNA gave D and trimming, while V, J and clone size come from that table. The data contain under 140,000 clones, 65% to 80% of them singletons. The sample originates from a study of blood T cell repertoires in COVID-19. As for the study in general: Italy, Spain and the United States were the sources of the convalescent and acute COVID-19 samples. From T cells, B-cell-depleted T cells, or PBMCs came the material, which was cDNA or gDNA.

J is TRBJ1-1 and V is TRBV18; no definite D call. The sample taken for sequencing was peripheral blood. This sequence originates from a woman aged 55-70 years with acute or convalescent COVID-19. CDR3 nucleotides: TGTGCCAGCTCACCCGAGATGAACACTGAAGCTTTCTTT. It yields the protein CASSPEMNTEAFF.